This TCR beta chain originates from a study of identical twins. Using its own MiXCR run on the 5' RACE reads, TCRdb lists one record per CDR3 protein. The sample contains a few hundred thousand distinct CDR3 sequences, 9.5% of which appear only once. In this sample, this clonotype turned up a few times. This CDR3 is 16 amino acids long. This sample was also put to use in a study of yellow fever vaccine responses in identical twins.

The V call is TRBV21-1, the J call TRBJ2-5; the table's D call, TRBD1, was not checked against the DNA. TRBV21-1 is a documented pseudogene. This sequence was found in a woman aged 18-29 years in good health. Sequencing was performed on CD8+ T cells sorted from blood. The CDR3 sequence is CASSQTQGGVEETQYF. The CDR3 DNA follows: TGTGCCAGCAGCCAAACACAGGGGGGTGTCGAAGAGACCCAGTACTTC.